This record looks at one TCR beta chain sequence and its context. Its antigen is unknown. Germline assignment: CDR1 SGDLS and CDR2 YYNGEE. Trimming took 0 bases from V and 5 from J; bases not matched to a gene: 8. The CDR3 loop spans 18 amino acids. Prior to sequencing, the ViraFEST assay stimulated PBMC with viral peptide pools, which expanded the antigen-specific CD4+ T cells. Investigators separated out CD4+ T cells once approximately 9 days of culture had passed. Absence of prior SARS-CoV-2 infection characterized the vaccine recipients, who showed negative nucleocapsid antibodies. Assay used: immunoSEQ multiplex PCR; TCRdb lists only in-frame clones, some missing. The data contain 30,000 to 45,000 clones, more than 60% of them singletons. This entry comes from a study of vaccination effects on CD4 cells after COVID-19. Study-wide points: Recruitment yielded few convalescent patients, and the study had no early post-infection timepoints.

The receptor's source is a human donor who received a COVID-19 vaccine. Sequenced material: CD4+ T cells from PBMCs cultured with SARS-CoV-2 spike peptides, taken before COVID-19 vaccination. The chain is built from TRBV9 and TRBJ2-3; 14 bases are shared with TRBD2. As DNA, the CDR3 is TGTGCCAGCAGCGTAGCTGCAGGACTAGCGGGAGGTGTAGATACGCAGTATTTT. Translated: CASSVAAGLAGGVDTQYF.